The 3 T cell receptor beta chains in this list originate from one sample, sequenced in a study of blood T cell repertoires in COVID-19. Profiled with immunoSEQ multiplex PCR; TCRdb holds only in-frame clones, not every one. The data contain about 140,000 clones, more than 80% of them singletons. Sequenced sample: peripheral blood. Receptors were obtained from a woman aged 60-75 years with active COVID-19.

The chain has TRBV5-1 and TRBJ1-1; 10 bases are a match to TRBD1. CDR3 size: 14 residues. V dropped 0 bases and J dropped 5; count of bases not matched to a gene: 1. The germline CDR1 and CDR2 sequences are SGHRS and YFSETQ. The chain's CDR3 is CASSLAGQGTEAFF. As DNA, the CDR3 is TGCGCCAGCAGCTTGGCGGGACAGGGGACTGAAGCTTTCTTT. Using reference TRBV5-1 and TRBJ1-1 for the parts outside the CDR3, the full variable domain is KAGVTQTPRYLIKTRGQQVTLSCSPISGHRSVSWYQQTPGQGLQFLFEYFSETQRNKGNFPGRFSGRQFSNSRSEMNVSTLELGDSALYLCASSLAGQGTEAFFGQGTRLTVV.

The chain combines TRBV7-9 with TRBJ1-5; D may be TRBD1 (5 bases). The length of the CDR3 is 14 residues. From germline, CDR1 is SEHNR and CDR2 FQNEAQ (reference sequence). Trimming cost V 1 base and J 10 bases, with 14 bases left between them. This CDR3 reads CASSLGQGPSPQHF. CDR3 sequence (DNA): TGTGCCAGCAGCTTAGGGCAGGGTCCTAGTCCCCAGCATTTT.

The CDR3 DNA reads TGCGCCAGCAGGGGTAGCGGGAGGTCCTACGAGCAGTACTTC. Its protein product is CASRGSGRSYEQYF. The rearrangement uses TRBV10-2 and TRBJ2-7; 10 bases map to TRBD2. This CDR3 has 14 amino acids. V was clipped by 6 bases and J by 1 base; unmatched bases: 3. Germline lookup yields CDR1 WSHSY and CDR2 SAAADI.